These T cell receptor beta chains were read from a single sample in a study of cytomegalovirus exposure and HLA in healthy donors. TCRdb's copy holds only in-frame clones and misses some; the assay was immunoSEQ multiplex PCR. The sample includes around 99,000 clones, around 85% seen only once; the top ten take approximately 2.1%. Source material: PBMCs. All receptors come from a man aged 30 to 39 in good health and CMV-seronegative. Each CDR3 is given with its conserved first and last residue. A D gene is named only where the DNA matches it firmly. The size field is filled for only some rows; it gives once, few, many or a size class.

j_gene	abundance	v_gene	d_gene	CDR3aa	CDR3nt
TRBJ1-2	once	TRBV18	TRBD1	CASSPLDRAVNTF	TGTGCCAGCTCACCCCTTGACAGGGCGGTTAACACCTTC
TRBJ2-7	-	TRBV27	-	CASSSGRVGSEQYF	TGTGCCAGCAGTTCCGGCAGGGTTGGCTCCGAGCAGTACTTC
TRBJ2-1	-	TRBV6-1	TRBD1	CASSAGQGIFDEQFF	TGTGCCAGCAGTGCGGGACAGGGAATATTTGATGAGCAGTTCTTC
TRBJ2-7	once	TRBV5-1	-	CASSSRGGTKAYEQYF	TGCGCCAGCAGCTCTAGGGGGGGGACTAAGGCCTACGAGCAGTACTTC
TRBJ1-5	-	TRBV27	TRBD1	CASREQGNQPQHF	TGTGCCAGCAGGGAACAGGGGAATCAGCCCCAGCATTTT
TRBJ2-3	once	TRBV6-5	TRBD2	CASRPGLADLYTQYF	TGTGCCAGCAGGCCGGGACTAGCGGACCTATATACGCAGTATTTT
TRBJ1-3	-	TRBV30	-	CAWSAEGNTIYF	TGTGCCTGGAGTGCCGAGGGAAACACCATATATTTT
TRBJ2-3	-	TRBV4-2	TRBD2	CASSQLTSGSADTQYF	TGTGCCAGCAGCCAATTGACTAGCGGGAGCGCAGATACGCAGTATTTT
TRBJ2-1	-	TRBV7-9	TRBD2	CASSLVLAGHNEQFF	TGTGCCAGCAGCTTAGTACTAGCGGGCCACAATGAGCAGTTCTTC
TRBJ1-2	-	TRBV5-5	-	CASSYTGYGYTF	TGTGCCAGCAGCTATACAGGGTATGGCTACACCTTC
TRBJ2-1	-	TRBV28	-	CASSSQQGKVAYNEQFF	TGTGCCAGCAGTTCACAACAGGGTAAGGTGGCCTACAATGAGCAGTTCTTC
TRBJ1-1	-	TRBV2	TRBD1	CASSVGQGGGTEAFF	TGTGCCAGCAGTGTTGGACAGGGAGGCGGCACTGAAGCTTTCTTT
TRBJ1-5	-	TRBV18	TRBD1	CASSPVTGDQPQHF	TGTGCCAGCTCACCAGTTACAGGGGATCAGCCCCAGCATTTT
TRBJ2-3	once	TRBV13	TRBD2	CASSPVGGRDTDTQYF	TGTGCCAGCAGCCCCGTGGGGGGGAGAGACACAGATACGCAGTATTTT
TRBJ2-1	few	TRBV19	TRBD1	CASSVQGDEQFF	TGTGCCAGTAGTGTACAGGGGGATGAGCAGTTCTTC
TRBJ1-4	-	TRBV7-9	TRBD1	CASSPSGGASEKLFF	TGTGCCAGCAGCCCGTCAGGGGGCGCGAGTGAAAAACTGTTTTTT
TRBJ2-1	-	TRBV10-1	-	CASRGGVNLSYNEQFF	TGCGCCAGCAGGGGGGGAGTCAACCTCTCCTACAATGAGCAGTTCTTC
TRBJ1-2	few	TRBV4-1	TRBD1	CASSQDDRGRYGYTF	TGCGCCAGCAGCCAAGACGACAGGGGGAGGTATGGCTACACCTTC
TRBJ2-3	few	TRBV19	-	CASSFGQYTDTQYF	TGTGCCAGTAGTTTCGGACAGTACACAGATACGCAGTATTTT
TRBJ1-1	once	TRBV5-1	TRBD1	CASSSGTGDTEAFF	TGCGCCAGCAGCTCCGGGACAGGGGACACTGAAGCTTTCTTT
TRBJ2-1	-	TRBV9	TRBD2	CASSEGTSDNEQFF	TGTGCCAGCAGCGAGGGGACTAGCGACAATGAGCAGTTCTTC
TRBJ2-1	-	TRBV30	-	CAWSLVSSSNEQFF	TGTGCCTGGAGTCTGGTGTCTAGCAGCAATGAGCAGTTCTTC
TRBJ1-5	-	TRBV27	-	CASRGGRGGNQPQHF	TGTGCCAGCAGGGGGGGGCGGGGCGGCAATCAGCCCCAGCATTTT
TRBJ2-1	-	TRBV7-7	TRBD2	CASSPTSGLQGQFF	TGTGCTAGCAGTCCGACTAGCGGCCTGCAGGGGCAGTTCTTC
TRBJ1-1	-	TRBV18	-	CASSPRLSGYTEAFF	TGTGCCAGCTCACCCCGACTATCCGGTTACACTGAAGCTTTCTTT
TRBJ1-2	-	TRBV30	-	CAWSSGGAGGYTF	TGTGCCTGGAGTTCTGGGGGGGCAGGAGGCTACACCTTC
TRBJ2-7	-	TRBV5-1	TRBD2	CASSLELAGGPYEQYF	TGCGCCAGCAGCTTGGAACTAGCGGGAGGGCCTTACGAGCAGTACTTC
TRBJ2-7	few	TRBV6-1	-	CASSEGVLGSYEQYF	TGTGCCAGCAGTGAAGGGGTTTTGGGGAGTTACGAGCAGTACTTC
TRBJ2-1	-	TRBV6-6	TRBD1	CASSGQGSSYNEQFF	TGTGCCAGCAGTGGACAGGGAAGCTCCTACAATGAGCAGTTCTTC
TRBJ2-6	few	TRBV2	-	CACRENSGANVLTF	TGTGCCTGCAGGGAGAACTCTGGGGCCAACGTCCTGACTTTC
TRBJ2-5	-	TRBV19	-	CASSMRGDTYQETQYF	TGTGCCAGTAGTATGAGAGGGGACACCTACCAAGAGACCCAGTACTTC
TRBJ2-3	-	TRBV28	-	CASTEAQSSDTQYF	TGTGCCAGCACCGAGGCCCAGTCTTCAGATACGCAGTATTTT
TRBJ1-5	-	TRBV5-1	-	CASSLGFRDTDQPQHF	TGCGCCAGCAGCCTCGGGTTCCGGGACACTGATCAGCCCCAGCATTTT
TRBJ1-1	-	TRBV7-9	TRBD1	CASSPTGVANTEAFF	TGTGCCAGCAGCCCGACAGGGGTGGCAAACACTGAAGCTTTCTTT
TRBJ1-2	-	TRBV5-8	-	CASTARGFDYGYTF	TGTGCCAGCACCGCCCGGGGATTCGACTATGGCTACACCTTC
TRBJ1-6	-	TRBV7-8	-	CASSSRDTRSPLHF	TGTGCCAGCAGCTCCCGGGACACACGTTCACCCCTCCACTTT